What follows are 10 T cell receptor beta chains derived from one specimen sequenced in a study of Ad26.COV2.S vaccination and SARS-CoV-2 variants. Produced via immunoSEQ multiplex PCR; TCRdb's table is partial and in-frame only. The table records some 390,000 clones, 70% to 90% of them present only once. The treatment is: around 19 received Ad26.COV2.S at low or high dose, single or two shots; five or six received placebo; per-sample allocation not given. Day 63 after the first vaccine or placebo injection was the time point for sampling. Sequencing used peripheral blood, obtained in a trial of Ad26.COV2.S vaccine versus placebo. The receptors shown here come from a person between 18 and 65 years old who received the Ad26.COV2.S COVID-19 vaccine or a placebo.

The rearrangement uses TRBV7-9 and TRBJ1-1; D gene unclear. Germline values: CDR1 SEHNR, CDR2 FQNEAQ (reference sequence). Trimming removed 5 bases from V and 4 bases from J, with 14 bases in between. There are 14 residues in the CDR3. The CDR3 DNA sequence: TGTGCCAGCAGCGCCAGGAGCTACGGCACTGAAGCTTTCTTT. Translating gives CASSARSYGTEAFF.

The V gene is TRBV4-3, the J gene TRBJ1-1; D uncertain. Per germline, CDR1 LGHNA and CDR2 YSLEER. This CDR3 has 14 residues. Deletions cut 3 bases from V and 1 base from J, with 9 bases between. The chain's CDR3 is CASSQVKGNTEAFF. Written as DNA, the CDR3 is TGCGCCAGCAGCCAGGTCAAAGGGAACACTGAAGCTTTCTTT.

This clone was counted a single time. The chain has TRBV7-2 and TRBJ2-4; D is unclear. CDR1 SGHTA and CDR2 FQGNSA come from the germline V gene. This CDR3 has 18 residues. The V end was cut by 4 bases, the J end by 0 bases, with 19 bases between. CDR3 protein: CASSSSRTTLLAKNIQYF. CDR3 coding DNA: TGTGCCAGCAGCTCCTCCCGGACCACACTACTAGCCAAAAACATTCAGTACTTC.

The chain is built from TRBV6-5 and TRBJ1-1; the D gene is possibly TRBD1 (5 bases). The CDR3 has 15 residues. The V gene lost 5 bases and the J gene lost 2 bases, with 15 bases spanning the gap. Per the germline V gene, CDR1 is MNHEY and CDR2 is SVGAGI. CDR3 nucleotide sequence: TGTGCCAGCAGTCCCGGGACCCGGGGAAACACTGAAGCTTTCTTT. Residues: CASSPGTRGNTEAFF.

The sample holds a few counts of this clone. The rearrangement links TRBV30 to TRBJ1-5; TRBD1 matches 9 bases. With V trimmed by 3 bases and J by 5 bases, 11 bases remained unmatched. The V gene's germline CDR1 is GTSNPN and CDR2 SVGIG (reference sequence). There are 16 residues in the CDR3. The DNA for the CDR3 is TGTGCCTGGAGCCTCTCTGACAGGGGGGAGGATCAGCCCCAGCATTTT. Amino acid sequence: CAWSLSDRGEDQPQHF.

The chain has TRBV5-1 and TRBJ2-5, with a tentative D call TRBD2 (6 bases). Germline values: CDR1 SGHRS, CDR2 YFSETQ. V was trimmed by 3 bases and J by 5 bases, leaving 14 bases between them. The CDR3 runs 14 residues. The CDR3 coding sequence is TGCGCCAGCAGCTCCGGGCCGAGCGGGGAGACCCAGTACTTC. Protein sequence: CASSSGPSGETQYF.

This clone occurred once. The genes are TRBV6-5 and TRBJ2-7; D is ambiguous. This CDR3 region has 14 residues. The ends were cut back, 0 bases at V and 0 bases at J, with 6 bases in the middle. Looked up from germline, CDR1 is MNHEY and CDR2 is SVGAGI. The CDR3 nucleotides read TGTGCCAGCAGTTACTCGCGCAACTCCTACGAGCAGTACTTC. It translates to CASSYSRNSYEQYF.

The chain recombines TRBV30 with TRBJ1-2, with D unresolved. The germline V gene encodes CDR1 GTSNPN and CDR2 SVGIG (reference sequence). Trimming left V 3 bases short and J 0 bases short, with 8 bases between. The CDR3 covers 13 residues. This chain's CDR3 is CAWRARANYGYTF. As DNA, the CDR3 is TGTGCCTGGAGAGCCAGAGCTAACTATGGCTACACCTTC.

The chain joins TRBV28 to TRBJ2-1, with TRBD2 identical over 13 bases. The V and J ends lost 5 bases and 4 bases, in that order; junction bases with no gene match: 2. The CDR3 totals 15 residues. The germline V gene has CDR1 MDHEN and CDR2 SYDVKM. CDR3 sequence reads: CASSGLAGEYNEQFF. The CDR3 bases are TGTGCCAGCAGTGGACTAGCGGGGGAATACAATGAGCAGTTCTTC.

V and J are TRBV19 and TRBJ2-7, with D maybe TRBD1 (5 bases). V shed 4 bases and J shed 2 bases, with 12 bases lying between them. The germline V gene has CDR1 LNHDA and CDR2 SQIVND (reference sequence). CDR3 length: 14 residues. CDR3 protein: CASSNGRDAYEQYF. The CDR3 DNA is TGTGCCAGTAGTAATGGCAGGGATGCCTACGAGCAGTACTTC.